The entry below describes one TCR beta chain. The antigen is unknown. Employing constant-segment primers, 5'RACE generated TCR alpha and TCR beta cDNA libraries bearing sample barcodes and UMIs. TCRdb processed the 5' RACE reads anew with MiXCR; each CDR3 protein has one entry. Seen here are 470,000 or so distinct CDR3 sequences, 15% to 20% observed once, and the top ten hold more than 9%. The CDR3 covers 14 residues. CDR1 and CDR2 from the germline V gene are GTSNPN and SVGIG (reference sequence). V dropped 3 bases and J dropped 5 bases, with 17 bases sitting between them. This record comes from a study of T-cell memory formation after mild COVID-19. Overall study results and limits: CD4+ contracting clones were found mainly in CM and EM, and CD8+ ones in EMRA.

V is TRBV30 and J is TRBJ2-7; weak D call: TRBD2 (6 bases). The sequence was obtained from an adult woman who had mild COVID-19 (a few samples of this study predate the infection). Cell type and time point are not known. Sequencing was done on a sample of PBMCs or a T cell subset sorted from them (not recorded which). For the CDR3, the DNA is TGTGCCTGGAGGGCCGTCTGGAGGGAAAACGAGCAGTACTTC. Translated, it gives CAWRAVWRENEQYF.